Listed below are T cell receptor beta chains from one sample, sequenced in a study of blood T cell repertoires in COVID-19. Profiled with immunoSEQ multiplex PCR; TCRdb holds only in-frame clones, not every one. There are about 140,000 clones in the sample; under 90% occur only once, and 1.5% to 2% lies in the top ten. The sample was PBMCs or T cells enriched from blood (not recorded which). These receptors all stem from a woman younger than 35 who had been exposed to COVID-19. Both conserved end residues are part of each CDR3.

TRBJ1-2 TRBV18 CASSPDQANYGYTF
TRBJ1-4 TRBV27 CASRTGRRIEKLFF
TRBJ2-5 TRBV6-1 CASSEALRAGLAGQETQYF
TRBJ2-7 TRBV7-9 CASSPRTGDYEQYF
TRBJ1-2 TRBV5-8 CASSPRDRGDYGYTF
TRBJ2-1 TRBV30 CAHFHYLYNEQFF
TRBJ1-1 TRBV29-1 CSVGLQGLTEAFF
TRBJ1-2 TRBV19 CASSIWSTNYGYTF
TRBJ1-6 TRBV7-2 CASSLDSGSRNSPLHF
TRBJ2-1 TRBV11-2 CASSRVTSGVNEQFF
TRBJ2-7 TRBV28 CASSLSYHIMGRVPYEQYF